Each of the 12 T cell receptor beta chains below was sequenced from the same sample in a study of T cells after posttransplantation cyclophosphamide. The naive gate required viable CD3+CD4+ or CD3+CD8+ cells with CCR7+CD45RA+CD45RO-CD95-CD27+CD28+ phenotype. TCRdb's copy holds only in-frame clones and misses some; the assay was immunoSEQ multiplex PCR. The sample carries roughly 30,000 clones, around nine tenths recorded once. Sequencing input: naive CD4+ T cells sorted from PBMCs. The source is a woman aged 55 to 70 in good health, CMV-negative, and a related stem cell transplant donor.

The V and J genes are TRBV4-3 and TRBJ2-5, with 11 bases identical to TRBD2. The CDR3 has 17 amino acids. CDR1 LGHNA and CDR2 YSLEER come from the germline V gene. V shed 4 bases, J shed 4 bases, and the junction held 11 bases outside the gene matches. The CDR3 reads CASSPGIGLAGGETQYF. CDR3 nucleotides: TGCGCCAGCAGCCCGGGGATTGGGCTAGCGGGAGGAGAGACCCAGTACTTC.

V gene TRBV5-4 combines with J gene TRBJ2-2; no firm D call. The CDR3 contains 14 residues. Germline loops: CDR1 SGHNT, CDR2 YYREEE (reference sequence). Trimming took off 1 base at V and 2 bases at J, with 6 bases between the two ends. The CDR3 sequence is CASSLTSNTGELFF. CDR3 DNA: TGTGCCAGCAGCTTGACCAGTAACACCGGGGAGCTGTTTTTT. Full variable domain (outside the CDR3, taken from reference TRBV5-4 and TRBJ2-2): ETGVTQSPTHLIKTRGQQVTLRCSSQSGHNTVSWYQQALGQGPQFIFQYYREEENGRGNFPPRFSGLQFPNYSSELNVNALELDDSALYLCASSLTSNTGELFFGEGSRLTVL.

The V and J genes are TRBV18 and TRBJ2-5, with a tentative D call TRBD1 (6 bases). The ends were cut back, 5 bases at V and 5 bases at J, with 12 bases in the middle. Germline V gene sequence: CDR1 KGHSH, CDR2 LQKENI. The CDR3 length is 13 residues. The CDR3 is CASSNNRAETQYF. CDR3 nucleotides: TGTGCCAGCTCAAATAACAGGGCCGAGACCCAGTACTTC. Full variable domain (remainder filled in from reference TRBV18 and TRBJ2-5): NAGVMQNPRHLVRRRGQEARLRCSPMKGHSHVYWYRQLPEEGLKFMVYLQKENIIDESGMPKERFSAEFPKEGPSILRIQQVVRGDSAAYFCASSNNRAETQYFGPGTRLLVL.

The chain links TRBV7-3 to TRBJ1-2; TRBD1 is a possible D gene (5 bases). CDR1 and CDR2 (germline): SGHTA, FQGTGA. V was pared by 5 bases and J by 5 bases, with 12 bases between. This CDR3 comprises 13 residues. DNA of the CDR3: TGTGCCAGCAGCCCCGGACACCGATATGGCTACACCTTC. Amino acid sequence: CASSPGHRYGYTF.

In nucleotides, the CDR3 is TGTGCCAGTAAGGCAGGGGTCAATTCACCCCTCCACTTT. Its protein product is CASKAGVNSPLHF. J is TRBJ1-6 and V is TRBV19; perhaps TRBD1 as D (6 bases). This CDR3 spans 13 amino acids. The V end lost 7 bases, the J end lost 7 bases, and 11 bases lay between the germline ends. Germline-derived CDR1 and CDR2 are LNHDA and SQIVND (reference sequence).

The chain employs TRBV27 and TRBJ2-7; D possibly corresponds to TRBD1 (6 bases). There are 14 residues in the CDR3. V dropped 5 bases and J dropped 2 bases, with 13 bases sitting between them. The germline CDR1 and CDR2 sequences are MNHEY and SMNVEV (reference sequence). The CDR3 DNA sequence: TGTGCCAGCAGTCGGGACGGACAGACCTACGAGCAGTACTTC. It is translated as CASSRDGQTYEQYF.

This clone has more than one count but fewer than ten. J is TRBJ2-1 and V is TRBV19, with no clear D. Germline V lookup: CDR1 LNHDA, CDR2 SQIVND (reference sequence). The CDR3 length is 14 residues. V gave up 5 bases and J gave up 0 bases, with 8 bases separating them. CDR3 DNA: TGTGCCAGTAGTCCCCCCAGCTCCTACAATGAGCAGTTCTTC. Its translation: CASSPPSSYNEQFF. Full variable domain (rest looked up from reference TRBV19 and TRBJ2-1): DGGITQSPKYLFRKEGQNVTLSCEQNLNHDAMYWYRQDPGQGLRLIYYSQIVNDFQKGDIAEGYSVSREKKESFPLTVTSAQKNPTAFYLCASSPPSSYNEQFFGPGTRLTVL.

The chain joins TRBV6-6 to TRBJ1-2; 8 positions agree with TRBD1. V lost 5 bases, J lost 7 bases, and 6 bases stayed unmatched. Per the germline V gene, CDR1 is MNHNY and CDR2 is SVGAGI (reference sequence). CDR3 length: 13 residues. CDR3 in amino acids: CASSMDRVTGYTF. The CDR3 nucleotides are TGTGCCAGCAGTATGGACAGGGTCACTGGCTACACCTTC.

The rearrangement uses TRBV6-4 and TRBJ1-5, with D uncertain. V gave up 0 bases and J gave up 7 bases, with 19 bases separating them. The V gene's germline CDR1 is MRHNA and CDR2 SNTAGT. This CDR3 region has 17 residues. CDR3 loop: CASSDSPGPLGSQPQHF. The DNA for the CDR3 is TGTGCCAGCAGTGACTCCCCCGGACCGCTGGGGAGCCAGCCCCAGCATTTT.

Here the CDR3 reads CAGSPTAGETQYF. CDR3 nucleotide sequence: TGTGCCGGATCTCCGACTGCTGGGGAGACCCAGTACTTC. This chain joins TRBV19 and TRBJ2-5, with D hard to call. Germline V gene data show CDR1 as LNHDA and CDR2 as SQIVND (reference sequence). V lost 11 bases, J lost 5 bases, and 18 bases lay in between. The CDR3 extends over 13 amino acids.

The chain uses TRBV28 and TRBJ1-5; D may be TRBD1 (6 bases). The V end lost 1 base, the J end lost 2 bases, and 9 bases lay between the germline ends. CDR3 length: 15 amino acids. Germline loops: CDR1 MDHEN, CDR2 SYDVKM. The DNA for the CDR3 is TGTGCCAGCAGTTTATTAGGGGGAGGCAATCAGCCCCAGCATTTT. Translating gives CASSLLGGGNQPQHF.

The rearrangement links TRBV18 to TRBJ1-2; 7 bases are shared with TRBD1. Germline trimming cut 0 bases from V and 4 bases from J; bases unmatched to any gene: 5. This CDR3 has 15 amino acids. Germline V gene sequence: CDR1 KGHSH, CDR2 LQKENI. CDR3 DNA sequence: TGTGCCAGCTCACCACCGGGACAGAGAGTCTATGGCTACACCTTC. Translation gives CASSPPGQRVYGYTF.